Listed below are T cell receptor beta chains from one sample, sequenced in a study of vaccination and CD4 T cells after COVID-19. Via MiXCR, TCRdb re-called the PCR reads, giving one row per CDR3 protein. Found here are about 28,000 distinct CDR3 sequences, 50% of them singletons; the top ten hold approximately 6.1%. Sequences were derived from CD4+ T cells from blood, sampled about 7 months after SARS-CoV-2 vaccination. Source of these receptors: a human donor who had recovered from COVID-19. Each CDR3 is given with its conserved first and last residue. D genes are given only for firm matches. For some rows the clone size is stated as once, few or many, or as a class when expanded; others skip it.

clone_size j_call d_call v_call cdr3_nt cdr3_aa
. TRBJ2-1 TRBD2 TRBV7-6 TGTGCTAGCAGCAAGGGACTAGCGGGAGTAGGACATGAGCAGTTCTTC CASSKGLAGVGHEQFF
few TRBJ2-7 TRBD2 TRBV28 TGTGCCAGCAGTTTTAGCGGGAGCTCCTACGAGCAGTACTTC CASSFSGSSYEQYF
. TRBJ1-2 . TRBV29-1 TGCAGCGTTGGGGGGTCAGCCGCTGGCTACACCTTC CSVGGSAAGYTF
few TRBJ2-5 TRBD1 TRBV7-9 TGTGCCAGCAGATCGACAGGGGGAGGAGAGACCCAGTACTTC CASRSTGGGETQYF
few TRBJ2-1 . TRBV24-1 TGTGCCACCAGTGATTCCGGGACGCGGGAGCAGTTCTTC CATSDSGTREQFF
. TRBJ2-7 . TRBV20-1 TGCAGTGCCGAAATGGGGCGGGCCACCTACGAGCAGTACTTC CSAEMGRATYEQYF
. TRBJ2-1 TRBD2 TRBV6-2/TRBV6-3 TGTGCCAGCAGTTACTTCCTGACTAGCGGGATTTGTGAGCAGTTCTTC CASSYFLTSGICEQFF
once TRBJ2-5 . TRBV5-4 TGTGCCAGCAGCTGGACGTCTAGTGGGGAGACCCAGTACTTC CASSWTSSGETQYF
. TRBJ1-2 . TRBV7-8 TGTGCCAGCAGCTTAGCCCCGGGTTCCTACGGCTACACCTTC CASSLAPGSYGYTF
. TRBJ2-1 TRBD2 TRBV20-1 TGCAGTGCTAGAGATTGGGGTAGCGGGAGTGACTACAATGAGCAGTTCTTC CSARDWGSGSDYNEQFF
few TRBJ2-7 TRBD2 TRBV29-1 TGCAGCGTCATTCCCGGACTAGCGGGAGATCACGGCGAGCAGTACTTC CSVIPGLAGDHGEQYF
. TRBJ2-3 . TRBV20-1 TGCAGTGCCCTTTTAGCAGGAGGGCAAGATACGCAGTATTTT CSALLAGGQDTQYF
. TRBJ2-7 . TRBV30 TGTGCCTGGAGTACCCGGTACGAGCAGTACTTC CAWSTRYEQYF
few TRBJ2-5 . TRBV7-8 TGTGCCAGCAGCTTACTGACTCGCGGGGAGACCCAGTACTTC CASSLLTRGETQYF
. TRBJ2-5 . TRBV24-1 TGTGCCACCAGTGTAAGCGGGCAAGAGACCCAGTACTTC CATSVSGQETQYF
. TRBJ2-3 . TRBV7-8 TGTGCCAGCAGCGACTATCTAGATACGCAGTATTTT CASSDYLDTQYF
. TRBJ1-6 . TRBV10-3 TGTGCCATCAGTGAGTCGGCGGAGGTAAATTCACCCCTCCACTTT CAISESAEVNSPLHF
. TRBJ2-5 . TRBV5-4 TGTGCCAGCAGCACCATTTTCGACAGTAAAGAGACCCAGTACTTC CASSTIFDSKETQYF
once TRBJ2-7 TRBD2 TRBV11-2 TGTGCCAGCAGCCCTTTGAGCGGGAGTCGCGAGCAGTACTTC CASSPLSGSREQYF
. TRBJ1-1 . TRBV20-1 TGCAGTGCTAGCAGAAATGAGAACACTGAAGCTTTCTTT CSASRNENTEAFF